This T cell receptor (beta chain) appears in the sequencing data of a study of cytomegalovirus exposure and HLA in healthy donors. The PCR made use of 60 Vbeta and 13 Jbeta primers. Only in-frame clones appear in the TCRdb table, and some are missing; sequencing was by immunoSEQ multiplex PCR. The table shows about 150,000 clones, with around 75% occurring only once. There are 16 residues in the CDR3. Germline lookup yields CDR1 MNHEY and CDR2 SMNVEV (reference sequence). V dropped 3 bases and J dropped 4; count of bases not matched to a gene: 8. The sequenced material came from PBMCs. The chain employs TRBV27 and TRBJ2-1, with 8 bases matching TRBD1. The receptor comes from a male donor in good health and CMV-seronegative. In DNA form, the CDR3 reads TGTGCCAGCAGTTTTTCGAACAGGGGGTCGTACAATGAGCAGTTCTTC. It translates to CASSFSNRGSYNEQFF.